The 21 T cell receptor beta chains below come from one sample, sequenced in a study of shared clonotypes between healthy human individuals. TCRdb's table, derived via immunoSEQ multiplex PCR, lists solely in-frame clones and lacks some. This sample yields millions of clones, of which more than 80% are seen a single time; around 0.14% belongs to the top ten. The sequenced sample consisted of naive CD4+ T cells sorted from blood. Subset reported: CD45RA+ positively selected. The receptors originated from a man aged 18 to 30 in good health.

The CDR3 loop reads CASSFGLGNEQYF. CDR3 bases: TGTGCCAGCAGTTTCGGATTAGGGAACGAGCAGTACTTC. This chain links TRBV28 with TRBJ2-7; D is ambiguous. Trimming removed 3 bases at V and 5 bases at J, with 11 bases between. The CDR3 covers 13 residues. The germline CDR1 and CDR2 sequences are MDHEN and SYDVKM.

V gene TRBV11-2 combines with J gene TRBJ2-5, with 10 bases identical to TRBD1. The CDR3 totals 12 residues. The trim removed 6 bases at V and 11 bases at J, leaving 6 bases unmatched. The germline V gene has CDR1 SGHAT and CDR2 FQNNGV. CDR3 sequence: CASRTGGAGQYF. The CDR3 DNA is TGTGCCAGCAGGACAGGGGGCGCGGGACAGTACTTC.

The chain links TRBV29-1 to TRBJ2-5; maybe TRBD1 (5 bases). The DNA end is more similar to TRBJ2-7, so the J call may be wrong. The CDR3 is 12 amino acids. Germline-derived CDR1 and CDR2 are SQVTM and ANQGSEA. CDR3 protein: CSVAGFSYEQYF. The CDR3 region has the DNA TGCAGCGTTGCAGGGTTCTCCTACGAGCAGTACTTC.

V is TRBV27 and J is TRBJ2-1; TRBD1 is a possible D gene (7 bases). Germline loops: CDR1 MNHEY, CDR2 SMNVEV (reference sequence). The CDR3 totals 16 residues. Trimming left V 3 bases short and J 7 bases short, with 19 bases between. The CDR3 sequence: CASSFARPGGRNEQFF. As DNA, the CDR3 is TGTGCCAGCAGTTTTGCCAGGCCAGGGGGGAGGAATGAGCAGTTCTTC.

This clone was seen a single time. This chain links TRBV5-8 with TRBJ2-3, with 10 bases fitting TRBD2. Per the germline V gene, CDR1 is SGHTS and CDR2 is YDEGEE. The CDR3 consists of 16 residues. The J segment lost 1 base and the V segment lost 3 bases, leaving 5 bases of the junction unmatched. The CDR3 here is CASSSLAGGRTDTQYF. CDR3 sequence (DNA): TGTGCCAGCAGCTCCTTAGCGGGGGGCCGCACAGATACGCAGTATTTT.

The chain joins TRBV5-1 to TRBJ2-3; 11 positions match TRBD2. CDR1 SGHRS and CDR2 YFSETQ come from the germline V gene. V lost 0 bases to trimming and J lost 8 bases; unmatched junction nucleotides: 2. CDR3 length: 14 amino acids. The CDR3 sequence: CASSLVLAGGTQYF. Here the CDR3 DNA reads TGCGCCAGCAGCTTGGTTCTAGCGGGAGGTACGCAGTATTTT.

The rearrangement uses TRBV6-6 and TRBJ2-1; no reliable D call. V lost 6 bases, J lost 7 bases, and 7 bases lay in between. CDR1 is MNHNY, CDR2 SVGAGI, per germline (reference sequence). The CDR3 length is 11 residues. The DNA for the CDR3 is TGTGCCAGCAGCCGAAGAAATGAGCAGTTCTTC. This sequence encodes CASSRRNEQFF.

This chain uses TRBV9 with TRBJ2-1, with 12 nucleotides matching TRBD2. Looked up from germline, CDR1 is SGDLS and CDR2 is YYNGEE. Losses at the gene ends were 0 bases for V and 3 bases for J; bases not matched to a gene: 7. CDR3 length: 18 residues. Written as DNA, the CDR3 is TGTGCCAGCAGCGTAGGACTAGCGGGAGAGTACGGCTACAATGAGCAGTTCTTC. Translated: CASSVGLAGEYGYNEQFF. Complete variable domain (other parts from reference TRBV9 and TRBJ2-1): DSGVTQTPKHLITATGQRVTLRCSPRSGDLSVYWYQQSLDQGLQFLIQYYNGEERAKGNILERFSAQQFPDLHSELNLSSLELGDSALYFCASSVGLAGEYGYNEQFFGPGTRLTVL.

Turning to this clone: Other DNA sequences from this sample encode an identical CDR3 as well. This rearrangement joins TRBV18 to TRBJ2-7, with D possibly TRBD1 on 6 matching bases. Trimming removed 3 bases from V and 0 bases from J, with 6 bases in between. CDR1 and CDR2 from the germline V gene are KGHSH and LQKENI. This CDR3 is built from 13 residues. In DNA, the CDR3 is TGTGCCAGCTCACCGGGACACTCCTACGAGCAGTACTTC. Its translation is CASSPGHSYEQYF. The variable domain in full, with the rest retrieved from reference TRBV18 and TRBJ2-7, is NAGVMQNPRHLVRRRGQEARLRCSPMKGHSHVYWYRQLPEEGLKFMVYLQKENIIDESGMPKERFSAEFPKEGPSILRIQQVVRGDSAAYFCASSPGHSYEQYFGPGTRLTVT.

The genes are TRBV9 and TRBJ1-4; 10 nucleotides match TRBD1. Trimming took 3 bases from V and 2 from J; bases not matched to a gene: 10. Germline V CDR1 and CDR2: SGDLS, YYNGEE. The CDR3 is made up of 18 amino acids. The CDR3 here is CASSAHSGTGVTNEKLFF. The CDR3 DNA sequence: TGTGCCAGCAGCGCCCATTCCGGGACAGGGGTGACTAATGAAAAACTGTTTTTT.

The rearrangement uses TRBV19 and TRBJ1-5, with 7 bases identical to TRBD1. Germline loops: CDR1 LNHDA, CDR2 SQIVND (reference sequence). This CDR3 comprises 16 residues. The J segment lost 2 bases and the V segment lost 3 bases, leaving 7 bases of the junction unmatched. CDR3 loop: CASSMTGLGRNQPQHF. The DNA of the CDR3 is TGTGCCAGTAGTATGACAGGGTTAGGACGCAATCAGCCCCAGCATTTT.

This chain joins TRBV4-1 and TRBJ2-7; 10 nucleotides match TRBD1. The CDR3 runs 16 residues. Looked up from germline, CDR1 is MGHRA and CDR2 is YSYEKL. The trim removed 3 bases at V and 2 bases at J, leaving 7 bases unmatched. In DNA form, the CDR3 reads TGCGCCAGCAGCCACGCCCGGGACAGGGGCACCTACGAGCAGTACTTC. Protein sequence: CASSHARDRGTYEQYF.

The chain has TRBV7-2 and TRBJ1-2; D ambiguous. Germline assignment: CDR1 SGHTA and CDR2 FQGNSA. The CDR3 spans 13 residues. V lost 4 bases to trimming and J lost 7 bases, with 13 bases between them. The CDR3 here is CASSSNSAIGYTF. CDR3 DNA: TGTGCCAGCAGCTCCAACAGTGCGATTGGCTACACCTTC. Complete variable domain (other parts from reference TRBV7-2 and TRBJ1-2): GAGVSQSPSNKVTEKGKDVELRCDPISGHTALYWYRQSLGQGLEFLIYFQGNSAPDKSGLPSDRFSAERTGGSVSTLTIQRTQQEDSAVYLCASSSNSAIGYTFGSGTRLTVV.

The J gene is TRBJ1-4, the V gene TRBV7-9; the D is unclear. This CDR3 contains 15 residues. Trimming pared 2 bases from V and 8 bases from J, leaving 15 bases between. Per the germline V gene, CDR1 is SEHNR and CDR2 is FQNEAQ (reference sequence). The DNA for the CDR3 is TGTGCCAGCAGCTTAAAAGCAGTAATCGGGGAAAAACTGTTTTTT. Translated, it gives CASSLKAVIGEKLFF.

The chain couples TRBV19 to TRBJ1-5; D remains unclear. CDR1 is LNHDA and CDR2 is SQIVND in the germline V gene (reference sequence). Trimming left V 2 bases short and J 0 bases short, with 8 bases between. The CDR3 length is 15 residues. CDR3: CASSIMAVSNQPQHF. The DNA of the CDR3 is TGTGCCAGTAGTATAATGGCAGTTAGCAATCAGCCCCAGCATTTT.

In this sample, this clone turned up once. The J gene is TRBJ1-6, the V gene TRBV29-1; possible D gene TRBD1, 5 bases. V lost 5 bases, J lost 5 bases, and 13 bases lay in between. Germline V CDR1 and CDR2: SQVTM, ANQGSEA. The CDR3 runs to 14 residues. CDR3 loop: CSVRGTGDNSPLHF. The DNA for the CDR3 is TGCAGCGTTCGGGGGACGGGGGATAATTCACCCCTCCACTTT.

The chain couples TRBV19 to TRBJ2-2; D is ambiguous. Germline V gives CDR1 LNHDA, CDR2 SQIVND (reference sequence). V lost 6 bases to trimming and J lost 2 bases, with 13 bases between them. The CDR3 contains 15 residues. The DNA of the CDR3 is TGTGCCAGTAGAGGCCCGGACGGTAACACCGGGGAGCTGTTTTTT. Encoded protein: CASRGPDGNTGELFF.

Of note for this clone: Other DNA sequences in the same sample also yield this CDR3. This rearrangement joins TRBV2 to TRBJ1-4, with TRBD1 matching 8 bases. CDR1 and CDR2 from the germline V gene are SNHLY and FYNNEI. The V gene end was trimmed by 6 bases and the J gene end by 5 bases; junction bases not matched to a gene: 8. This CDR3 has 15 residues. CDR3 nucleotide sequence: TGTGCCAGCAGCCCAGACAGGGGTCCGAATGAAAAACTGTTTTTT. It codes for CASSPDRGPNEKLFF. Variable domain in full (rest from reference TRBV2 and TRBJ1-4): EPEVTQTPSHQVTQMGQEVILRCVPISNHLYFYWYRQILGQKVEFLVSFYNNEISEKSEIFDDQFSVERPDGSNFTLKIRSTKLEDSAMYFCASSPDRGPNEKLFFGSGTQLSVL.

This chain joins TRBV2 and TRBJ1-5; D is uncertain. CDR3 length: 13 residues. V was shortened by 6 bases and J by 4 bases, with 10 bases between the two germline ends. In germline, CDR1 is SNHLY, CDR2 FYNNEI. Here the CDR3 reads CASSRLVNQPQHF. CDR3 bases: TGTGCCAGCAGCCGTCTAGTAAATCAGCCCCAGCATTTT.

The chain carries TRBV5-1 and TRBJ2-7, with 8 bases identical to TRBD1. The CDR3 length is 16 residues. The ends lost 4 bases at V and 6 bases at J; junction bases unmatched: 15. The germline V gene encodes CDR1 SGHRS and CDR2 YFSETQ. The CDR3 is CASSPGQGLRSSEQYF. CDR3 sequence (DNA): TGCGCCAGCAGCCCCGGACAGGGATTACGTTCTAGCGAGCAGTACTTC.

Only a few counts were recorded for this clone. Other DNA sequences in this specimen translate into the identical CDR3. The chain is built from TRBV7-9 and TRBJ1-4; TRBD1 is a possible D gene (5 bases). The germline gives CDR1 SEHNR, CDR2 FQNEAQ (reference sequence). V lost 1 base to trimming and J lost 3 bases, with 12 bases between them. This CDR3 has 16 residues. The CDR3 protein is CASSLVGTGANEKLFF. Written as DNA, the CDR3 is TGTGCCAGCAGCTTAGTGGGCACAGGAGCTAATGAAAAACTGTTTTTT.